The rows below give T cell receptor beta chains drawn from one sample of a study of control samples from healthy donors and cancer patients. The method was immunoSEQ multiplex PCR; TCRdb's version includes in-frame clones alone and lacks a portion of them. Of 150,000 to 200,000 clones listed, over 85% are singletons. Sequenced input: blood. The source of these receptors is a woman aged 55-70 years in good health. Each CDR3 is given with its conserved first and last residue. D genes are given only for firm matches. Rows may omit the clone size; those that give it use once, few, many or a size class.

TGTGCCAGCAGCTGGACAACTTCAGGGGGGATGAACACTGAAGCTTTCTTT | CASSWTTSGGMNTEAFF | . | TRBD1 | TRBJ1-1 | TRBV7-9
TGTGCCAGCAGCAGCCTAGGACACGATGAAGCTTTCTTT | CASSSLGHDEAFF | . | . | TRBJ1-1 | TRBV7-9
TGTGCCAGCAGCCAACGGGGAAGCTACGAGCAGTACTTC | CASSQRGSYEQYF | few | . | TRBJ2-7 | TRBV3-1/TRBV3-2
TGTGCCAGCAGTTCTAGGGACAGTGAGGGGCCCCAGCATTTT | CASSSRDSEGPQHF | . | TRBD1 | TRBJ1-5 | TRBV6-1
TGTGCCACCAGCAGAGATCCTGGGACAGGGTTTTATGATACGCAGTATTTT | CATSRDPGTGFYDTQYF | . | TRBD1 | TRBJ2-3 | TRBV15
TGTGCCAGCAGAGCGGACAGGGGTTTTGGAAACACCATATATTTT | CASRADRGFGNTIYF | . | TRBD1 | TRBJ1-3 | TRBV6-5
TGCGCCAGCACCTTAGAGTCAGGTGGGGGGTCCTACAATGAGCAGTTCTTC | CASTLESGGGSYNEQFF | . | . | TRBJ2-1 | TRBV4-1
TGTGCCAGCAGTACGGACAGGGGATTCAATCAGCCCCAGCATTTT | CASSTDRGFNQPQHF | . | TRBD1 | TRBJ1-5 | TRBV7-2
TGTGCCAGCAGCTCAATCGACAGGGTAAAAGGCGGGGAGCTGTTTTTT | CASSSIDRVKGGELFF | . | TRBD1 | TRBJ2-2 | TRBV7-9
TGTGCCAGCAGCTTGGCCCGGGTCCAAAAAGAGACCCAGTACTTC | CASSLARVQKETQYF | . | . | TRBJ2-5 | TRBV5-6
TGTGCCAGCAGTGATCGTGACATAACACCTGAAGCTTTCTTT | CASSDRDITPEAFF | . | . | TRBJ1-1 | TRBV2
TGTGCCAGCAGCTTAGAACTTTCCTTCACAAACACCATATATTTT | CASSLELSFTNTIYF | . | . | TRBJ1-3 | TRBV11-2
TGTGCCAGCAGTCGCGACAGGACCTCTCACTTAAGCTACACCTTC | CASSRDRTSHLSYTF | . | . | TRBJ1-2 | TRBV6-6
TGTGCCAGCAGCCCGGGGGCAGGGGCGAGAACTGAAGCTTTCTTT | CASSPGAGARTEAFF | . | . | TRBJ1-1 | TRBV6-5
TGCGCCAGCAGCTCACAGGTCGGTGACAGGAACTATGGCTACACCTTC | CASSSQVGDRNYGYTF | few | . | TRBJ1-2 | TRBV4-1
TGCGCCAGCAGCTTGGCTCTTGAGGACACTGAAGCTTTCTTT | CASSLALEDTEAFF | . | . | TRBJ1-1 | TRBV5-1
TGTGCCAGCAGCTTACAGGGGGCGGCCGGGGAGCTGTTTTTT | CASSLQGAAGELFF | . | TRBD1 | TRBJ2-2 | TRBV7-8
TGTGCCAGCAGTTCTTTTTATGACACAGGGCATGGCTACACCTTC | CASSSFYDTGHGYTF | . | . | TRBJ1-2 | TRBV6-2/TRBV6-3
TGTGCCAGCAGCCCCCGGGGCAGGGAGTATGAAAAACTGTTTTTT | CASSPRGREYEKLFF | . | . | TRBJ1-4 | TRBV9
TGTGCCAGCTCATCTGGGACAGCTGGAAACACCATATATTTT | CASSSGTAGNTIYF | . | TRBD1 | TRBJ1-3 | TRBV18
TGTGCCAGCTCACCACAGGGGGCGATGGAAGACACTGAAGCTTTCTTT | CASSPQGAMEDTEAFF | . | TRBD1 | TRBJ1-1 | TRBV18
TGTGCCAGCACTGCGACTGGGGTAACTGAAGCTTTCTTT | CASTATGVTEAFF | . | . | TRBJ1-1 | TRBV6-5
TGTGCCAGCTCACCGGGGCAGGCCAAATCTAACTATGGCTACACCTTC | CASSPGQAKSNYGYTF | . | . | TRBJ1-2 | TRBV18
TGTGCCAGCAGCGCCGACAGGGAAAACTATGGCTACACCTTC | CASSADRENYGYTF | . | TRBD1 | TRBJ1-2 | TRBV7-2
TGTGCCAGCAGCGTAATATCGGGTTGGGGCACAGATACGCAGTATTTT | CASSVISGWGTDTQYF | . | . | TRBJ2-3 | TRBV9
TGCAGCGTTTCTATTGGGGGGCTTAGTGGCTACACCTTC | CSVSIGGLSGYTF | . | . | TRBJ1-2 | TRBV29-1
TGCGCCAGCAGCCAAATACAAGGGGTAGTTACCGGGGAGCTGTTTTTT | CASSQIQGVVTGELFF | . | . | TRBJ2-2 | TRBV4-3
TGTGCCAGCCTACACCCATCGGGGGGCGGGTCCAACGAGCAGTACTTC | CASLHPSGGGSNEQYF | . | . | TRBJ2-7 | TRBV2
TGTGCCAGCAGCTTCCGGGACAGGGGCAATGAGCAGTTCTTC | CASSFRDRGNEQFF | once | TRBD1 | TRBJ2-1 | TRBV7-9
TGTGCCAGCAGCTTAGAGGGGGGGCCGACCTACGAGCAGTACTTC | CASSLEGGPTYEQYF | . | . | TRBJ2-7 | TRBV7-9
TGTGCCAGCAGTGAAAAAAGGGATAGAGGGTACGAGCAGTACTTC | CASSEKRDRGYEQYF | . | . | TRBJ2-7 | TRBV6-1
TGCGCCAGCAGCTTAAATCCCGGGAACCAAGAGACCCAGTACTTC | CASSLNPGNQETQYF | . | . | TRBJ2-5 | TRBV5-1
TGTGCCAGCAGTTACTCATCGGGGGATACGCAGTATTTT | CASSYSSGDTQYF | . | . | TRBJ2-3 | TRBV6-6
TGTGCCACCAAGGACAGACTAAATACTGAAGCTTTCTTT | CATKDRLNTEAFF | . | . | TRBJ1-1 | TRBV6-1
TGTGCCAGCAGCCCCAGTCAGGAGGGGGCTGAAGCTTTCTTT | CASSPSQEGAEAFF | . | . | TRBJ1-1 | TRBV7-2
TGTGCCAGCAGCAAATTTAAGGGGCTAAGAAACACCATATATTTT | CASSKFKGLRNTIYF | . | . | TRBJ1-3 | TRBV21-1
TGTGCCAGCAGCTTAGGGGGCAGGGGAAACGAGCAGTACTTC | CASSLGGRGNEQYF | once | . | TRBJ2-7 | TRBV7-9
TGCGCCAGCAGTCCAGAAGGGGCTTTTATGAACACTGAAGCTTTCTTT | CASSPEGAFMNTEAFF | . | . | TRBJ1-1 | TRBV5-1
TGTGCCACGGGTAAAAAACTGTTTTTT | CATGKKLFF | . | . | TRBJ1-4 | TRBV24-1
TGTGCCAGCAGTGGCCTCCTGCTAGCGGGGGGTGAAGAGACCCAGTACTTC | CASSGLLLAGGEETQYF | . | TRBD2 | TRBJ2-5 | TRBV2
TGCAGCGCCCGAGGACACGGGGGGGATACGCAGTATTTT | CSARGHGGDTQYF | . | TRBD2 | TRBJ2-3 | TRBV29-1
TGTGCCAGCAGCCAAACAGGGGGCGCGGAACGTTCACCCCTCCACTTT | CASSQTGGAERSPLHF | . | TRBD1 | TRBJ1-6 | TRBV4-2
TGTGCCAGCAGTCTCGCCGGGACTCCATACTACGAGCAGTACTTC | CASSLAGTPYYEQYF | . | . | TRBJ2-7 | TRBV6-2/TRBV6-3
TGTGCCAGCAGCCCCCCTCGGCGGGGTGTAACTGAAGCTTTCTTT | CASSPPRRGVTEAFF | . | . | TRBJ1-1 | TRBV3-1/TRBV3-2
TGTGCCAGCAGCTTAGTAGGCGGCAGTAATTCACCCCTCCACTTT | CASSLVGGSNSPLHF | . | . | TRBJ1-6 | TRBV7-2
TGTGCCAGCAGTGATAGTCGCATGGGGTCCGGATACGAGCAGTACTTC | CASSDSRMGSGYEQYF | . | . | TRBJ2-7 | TRBV6-4
TGTGCCAGCAGCGTCCGGGGGCGGCCATCAGATACGCAGTATTTT | CASSVRGRPSDTQYF | . | . | TRBJ2-3 | TRBV3-1/TRBV3-2
TGTGCCAGTAGTACCCAAGCGGGGGGCACAGATACGCAGTATTTT | CASSTQAGGTDTQYF | . | TRBD2 | TRBJ2-3 | TRBV19
TGTGCCAGCAGTTACCAGGTCAGCTCTGGAAACACCATATATTTT | CASSYQVSSGNTIYF | . | . | TRBJ1-3 | TRBV6-6
TGTGCCAGCGATCGACAGGGTCATGGCTATGGCTACACCTTC | CASDRQGHGYGYTF | . | TRBD1 | TRBJ1-2 | TRBV2
TGTGCCAGCTTAGCGGGGACAAACACAGATACGCAGTATTTT | CASLAGTNTDTQYF | . | TRBD2 | TRBJ2-3 | TRBV25-1
TGCGCCAGCAGGACGGCATTAGATAATTCACCCCTCCACTTT | CASRTALDNSPLHF | . | . | TRBJ1-6 | TRBV5-1
TGCAGTGCTAGTTCTGGGGGCCCGGGTGAGCAGTACTTC | CSASSGGPGEQYF | . | . | TRBJ2-7 | TRBV20-1
TGTGCCAGCAGTGAACAAGTCCCCTCTGGAAACACCATATATTTT | CASSEQVPSGNTIYF | . | . | TRBJ1-3 | TRBV2
TGTGCCAGCAGCTTAAGCAGCAATCAGCCCCAGCATTTT | CASSLSSNQPQHF | . | . | TRBJ1-5 | TRBV7-2
TGTGCCAGCAGTTCAAATAGCAATCAGCCCCAGCATTTT | CASSSNSNQPQHF | . | . | TRBJ1-5 | TRBV25-1
TGTGCCAGCAGTGGACTAGCGGGTAACACCGGGGAGCTGTTTTTT | CASSGLAGNTGELFF | . | TRBD2 | TRBJ2-2 | TRBV6-6
TGTGCCAGCAGCTTAGCCGGGGGCAATCAGCCCCAGCATTTT | CASSLAGGNQPQHF | . | . | TRBJ1-5 | TRBV7-9
TGCGCCAGCAGCTTGAACGCGGGGGCCTCCTACGAGCAGTACTTC | CASSLNAGASYEQYF | . | . | TRBJ2-7 | TRBV5-1
TGTGCCAGCAGCGTAAACGCTGATGACGCAGATACGCAGTATTTT | CASSVNADDADTQYF | once | . | TRBJ2-3 | TRBV9